This TCR beta chain was obtained from a study of blood T cell repertoires in COVID-19. Repertoires were generated with immunoSEQ multiplex PCR, while TCRdb's copy carries only in-frame clones and drops some. The sample includes 180,000 or so clones, roughly 84% of them seen just once. The sequence derives from a woman in her fifties or sixties who had recovered from COVID-19. What was sequenced was PBMCs or T cells enriched from blood (not recorded which).

CDR3: CATSRGTGGYNEQFF. The CDR3 bases are TGTGCCACCAGCAGAGGAACGGGAGGTTACAATGAGCAGTTCTTC. The chain employs TRBV15 and TRBJ2-1, with 7 bases matching TRBD2. CDR1 is LNHNV, CDR2 YYDKDF, per germline (reference sequence). The CDR3 is made up of 15 amino acids. J was trimmed by 4 bases and V by 1 base; bases with no gene match: 4.